The T cell receptor (beta chain) described here comes from a study of blood T cell repertoires in COVID-19. Study in general: Sites across the United States, Italy and Spain contributed samples from acute and convalescent COVID-19. PBMCs, B-cell-depleted T cells, or T cells were the source of the cDNA or gDNA that made up the material.

Authors' data handling: Amplification with reference gene primers provided the estimates of nucleated cell counts. The table came from immunoSEQ multiplex PCR; TCRdb's copy has only in-frame clones and leaves some out. V and J calls and clone size follow that table, whereas D and trimming were derived from the DNA. The sample holds fewer than 130,000 clones, approximately 81% seen once. This clonotype was obtained from a human donor in a cohort sampled during active COVID-19. Sequencing input: peripheral blood.

The CDR3 spells CASSYFGAANEQFF. For the CDR3, the DNA is TGTGCCAGCAGTTACTTTGGGGCAGCCAATGAGCAGTTCTTC. V and J are TRBV6-5 and TRBJ2-1, with D possibly TRBD1 on 5 matching bases. V was trimmed by 1 base and J by 6 bases, leaving 10 bases between them. In germline, CDR1 is MNHEY, CDR2 SVGAGI. This CDR3 comprises 14 residues.